This entry features one T cell receptor beta chain sequence. As yet, its antigen is unknown. Sequencing targeted expressed TCRB transcripts, as all isolated RNA had been reverse transcribed. Naive, central memory and regulatory T cell samples came to a mean of approximately 3.57 million reads. Profiled with immunoSEQ multiplex PCR; TCRdb holds only in-frame clones, not every one. In the table there are 130,000 to 150,000 clones, roughly 53% of which are singletons. This specimen comes from a study of beta chain features in type 1 diabetes. Study-wide findings and caveats: Any HLA-type effect on TCRB rearrangement remained unresolved here. It was among patients, rather than healthy donors, that naive, central memory and Treg TCRB repertoires appeared more similar.

The CDR3 extends over 14 amino acids. Trimming took off 5 bases at V and 5 bases at J, with 12 bases between the two ends. Germline assignment: CDR1 MNHEY and CDR2 SVGAGI. The clonotype was recovered from a man younger than 35 in good health. The chain combines TRBV6-5 with TRBJ2-2; the D gene is possibly TRBD1 (5 bases). The sample taken for sequencing was Tregs from blood. The CDR3 DNA is TGTGCCAGCAGTGAAGGGGAATGGACCGGGGAGCTGTTTTTT. It is translated as CASSEGEWTGELFF.